This T cell receptor (beta chain) was observed in a study of blood T cells in healthy people across ages. This clonotype has a handful of counts. A second PCR of 7 to 11 cycles used a sample-barcoded 5' primer and a J-beta primer mix. MiXCR was run by TCRdb on the 5' RACE reads, yielding one entry per CDR3 protein. The table shows roughly 570,000 distinct CDR3 sequences, with 27% occurring only once. The V gene's germline CDR1 is SEHNR and CDR2 FQNEAQ (reference sequence). The CDR3 totals 15 residues. Trimming stripped 5 bases from V and 2 bases from J, with 14 bases between. The chain carries TRBV7-9 and TRBJ2-3; D is perhaps TRBD1 (5 bases). The sequenced material came from blood. This clonotype originated in a woman aged 70-85 years in good health. CDR3 sequence (DNA): TGTGCCAGCAGCCGAGAAGGGGATCCCACAGATACGCAGTATTTT. Its protein product is CASSREGDPTDTQYF. Supplemented by reference TRBV7-9 and TRBJ2-3, the full variable domain reads DTGVSQNPRHKITKRGQNVTFRCDPISEHNRLYWYRQTLGQGPEFLTYFQNEAQLEKSRLLSDRFSAERPKGSFSTLEIQRTEQGDSAMYLCASSREGDPTDTQYFGPGTRLTVL.